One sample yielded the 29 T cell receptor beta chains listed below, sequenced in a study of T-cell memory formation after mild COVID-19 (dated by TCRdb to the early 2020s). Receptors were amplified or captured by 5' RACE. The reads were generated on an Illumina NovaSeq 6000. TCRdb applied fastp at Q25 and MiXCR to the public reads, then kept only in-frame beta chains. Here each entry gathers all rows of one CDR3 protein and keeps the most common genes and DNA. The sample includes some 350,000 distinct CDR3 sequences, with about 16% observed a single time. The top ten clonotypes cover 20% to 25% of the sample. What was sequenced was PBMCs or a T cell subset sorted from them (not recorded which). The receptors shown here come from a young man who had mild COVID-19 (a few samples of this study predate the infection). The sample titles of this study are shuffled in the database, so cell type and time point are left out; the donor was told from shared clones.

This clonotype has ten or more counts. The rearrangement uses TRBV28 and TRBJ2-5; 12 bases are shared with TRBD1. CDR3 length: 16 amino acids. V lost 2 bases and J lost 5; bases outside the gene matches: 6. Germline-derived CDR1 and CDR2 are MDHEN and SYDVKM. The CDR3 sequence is CASSLVGTGGAETQYF. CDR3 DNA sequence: TGTGCCAGCAGTTTAGTTGGGACAGGGGGCGCGGAGACCCAGTACTTC.

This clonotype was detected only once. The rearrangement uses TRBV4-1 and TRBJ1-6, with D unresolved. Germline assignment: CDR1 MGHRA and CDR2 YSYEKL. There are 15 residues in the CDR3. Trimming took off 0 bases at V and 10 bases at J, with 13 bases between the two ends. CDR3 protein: CASSQDEGGRSPLHF. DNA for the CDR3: TGCGCCAGCAGCCAAGATGAGGGTGGGCGATCACCCCTCCACTTT.

CDR3 nucleotide sequence: TGTGCCAGCAGTTGGGATAGCGGGGGTCGCAGCTCCTACGAGCAGTACTTC. This encodes CASSWDSGGRSSYEQYF. The chain links TRBV6-2 or TRBV6-3 to TRBJ2-7; 9 nucleotides agree with TRBD2. Trimming removed 4 bases from V and 0 bases from J; junction bases left unmatched: 10. Germline CDR1 and CDR2: MNHEY and SVGEGT. This CDR3 has 17 amino acids.

Written as DNA, the CDR3 is TGTGCCAGCAGTCCTCCCGGGGTAACAGATACGCAGTATTTT. It translates to CASSPPGVTDTQYF. The J gene is TRBJ2-3, the V gene TRBV6-5; possibly TRBD2 for D (5 bases). V dropped 5 bases and J dropped 3 bases, with 12 bases sitting between them. The CDR3 consists of 14 residues. Germline assignment: CDR1 MNHEY and CDR2 SVGAGI.

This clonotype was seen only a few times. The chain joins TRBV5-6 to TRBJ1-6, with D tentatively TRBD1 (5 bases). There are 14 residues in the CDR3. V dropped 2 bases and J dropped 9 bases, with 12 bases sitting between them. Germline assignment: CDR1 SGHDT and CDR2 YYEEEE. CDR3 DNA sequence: TGTGCCAGCAGCTTAGAAGGGGCTGGTTCACCCCTCCACTTT. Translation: CASSLEGAGSPLHF.

The DNA of the CDR3 is TGTGCCAGCAGTTGGGGGACAGAGAATCAGCCCCAGCATTTT. Encoded protein: CASSWGTENQPQHF. The chain joins TRBV6-6 to TRBJ1-5; TRBD1 agrees at 7 bases. Germline lookup yields CDR1 MNHNY and CDR2 SVGAGI (reference sequence). This CDR3 has 14 residues. J gave up 4 bases and V 4 bases, and 4 bases lay outside the gene matches.

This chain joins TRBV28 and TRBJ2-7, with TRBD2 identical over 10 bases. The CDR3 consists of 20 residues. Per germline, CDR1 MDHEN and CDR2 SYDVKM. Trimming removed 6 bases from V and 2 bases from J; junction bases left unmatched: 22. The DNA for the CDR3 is TGTGCCAGCAGCGTGCAGGGGGTGCGACTAGCGGGCGCCCCGACCTACGAGCAGTACGTC. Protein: CASSVQGVRLAGAPTYEQYV.

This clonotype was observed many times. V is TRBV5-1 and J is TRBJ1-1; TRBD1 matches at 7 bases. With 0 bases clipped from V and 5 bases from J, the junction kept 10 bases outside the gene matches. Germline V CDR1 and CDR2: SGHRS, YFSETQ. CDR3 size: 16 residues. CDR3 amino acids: CASSLDPDREVTEAFF. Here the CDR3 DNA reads TGCGCCAGCAGCTTGGACCCCGACAGGGAAGTAACTGAAGCTTTCTTT.

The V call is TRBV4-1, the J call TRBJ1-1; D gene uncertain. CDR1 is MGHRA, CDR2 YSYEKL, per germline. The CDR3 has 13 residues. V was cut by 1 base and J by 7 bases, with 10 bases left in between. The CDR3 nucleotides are TGCGCCAGCAGCCAAGCGATCGGTTATGAAGCTTTCTTT. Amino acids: CASSQAIGYEAFF.

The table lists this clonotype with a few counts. CDR3 coding DNA: TGCGCCAGCAGCTCAGACTCCGGGCCTCAAGAGACCCAGTACTTC. This sequence encodes CASSSDSGPQETQYF. The V call is TRBV5-1, the J call TRBJ2-5; D is ambiguous. Germline V gene sequence: CDR1 SGHRS, CDR2 YFSETQ. Between the trimmed V and J ends, which lost 3 bases and 2 bases, there was a span of 14 bases. This CDR3 spans 15 amino acids.

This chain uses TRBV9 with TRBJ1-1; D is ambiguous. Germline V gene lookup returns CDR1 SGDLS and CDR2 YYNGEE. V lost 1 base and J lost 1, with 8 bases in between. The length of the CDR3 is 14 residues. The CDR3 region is CASSVSDGNTEAFF. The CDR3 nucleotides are TGTGCCAGCAGCGTATCAGACGGGAACACTGAAGCTTTCTTT. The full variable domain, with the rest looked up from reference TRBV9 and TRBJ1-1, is DSGVTQTPKHLITATGQRVTLRCSPRSGDLSVYWYQQSLDQGLQFLIQYYNGEERAKGNILERFSAQQFPDLHSELNLSSLELGDSALYFCASSVSDGNTEAFFGQGTRLTVV.

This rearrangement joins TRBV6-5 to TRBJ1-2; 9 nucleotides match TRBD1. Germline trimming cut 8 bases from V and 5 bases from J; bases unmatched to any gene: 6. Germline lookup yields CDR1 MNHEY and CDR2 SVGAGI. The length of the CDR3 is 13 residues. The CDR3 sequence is CASGRTGAYGYTF. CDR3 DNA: TGTGCCAGCGGGAGGACAGGGGCATATGGCTACACCTTC.

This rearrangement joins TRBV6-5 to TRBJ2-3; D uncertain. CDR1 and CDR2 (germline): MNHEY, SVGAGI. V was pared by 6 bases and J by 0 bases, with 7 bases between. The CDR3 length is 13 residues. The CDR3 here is CASREVSTDTQYF. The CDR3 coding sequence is TGTGCCAGCAGGGAAGTAAGCACAGATACGCAGTATTTT.

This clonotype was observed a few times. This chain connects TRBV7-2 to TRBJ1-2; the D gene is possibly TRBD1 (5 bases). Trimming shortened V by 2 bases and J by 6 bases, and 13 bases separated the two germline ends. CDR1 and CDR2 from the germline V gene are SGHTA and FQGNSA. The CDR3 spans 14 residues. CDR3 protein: CASSLLGRDHGYTF. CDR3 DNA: TGTGCCAGCAGCTTACTCGGCAGGGATCATGGCTACACCTTC.

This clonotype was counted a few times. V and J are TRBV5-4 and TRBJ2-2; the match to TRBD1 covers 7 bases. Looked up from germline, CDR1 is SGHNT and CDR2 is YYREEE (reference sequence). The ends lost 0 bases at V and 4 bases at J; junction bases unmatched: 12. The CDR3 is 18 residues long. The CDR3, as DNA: TGTGCCAGCAGCTTGGCGGGACCGACAGGGCCGGGCACCGGGGAGCTGTTTTTT. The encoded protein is CASSLAGPTGPGTGELFF.

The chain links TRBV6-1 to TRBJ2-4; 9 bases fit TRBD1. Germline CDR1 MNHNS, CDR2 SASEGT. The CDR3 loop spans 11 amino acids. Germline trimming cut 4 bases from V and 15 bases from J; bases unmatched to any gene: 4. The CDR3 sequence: CASSGPGQGYF. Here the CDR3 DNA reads TGTGCCAGCAGTGGGCCGGGACAGGGGTACTTC.

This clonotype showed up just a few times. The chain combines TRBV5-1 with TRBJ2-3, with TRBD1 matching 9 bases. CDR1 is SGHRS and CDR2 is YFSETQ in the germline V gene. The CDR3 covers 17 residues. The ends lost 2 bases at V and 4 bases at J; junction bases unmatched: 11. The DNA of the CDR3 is TGCGCCAGCAGCTTCTCGGGGAAACAGGGGGCAGCAGATACGCAGTATTTT. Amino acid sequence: CASSFSGKQGAADTQYF.

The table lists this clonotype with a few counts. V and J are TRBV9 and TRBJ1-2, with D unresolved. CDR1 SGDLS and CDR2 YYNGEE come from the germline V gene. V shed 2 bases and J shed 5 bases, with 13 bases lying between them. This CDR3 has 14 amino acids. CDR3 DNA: TGTGCCAGCAGCGTTGAGGAGACGGCATATGGCTACACCTTC. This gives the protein CASSVEETAYGYTF.

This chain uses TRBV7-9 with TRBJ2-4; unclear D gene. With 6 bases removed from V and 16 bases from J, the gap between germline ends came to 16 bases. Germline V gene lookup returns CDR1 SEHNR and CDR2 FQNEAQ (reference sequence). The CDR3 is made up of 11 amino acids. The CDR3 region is CASSALQYPYF. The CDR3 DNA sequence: TGTGCCAGCAGTGCTTTACAGTATCCCTACTTC.

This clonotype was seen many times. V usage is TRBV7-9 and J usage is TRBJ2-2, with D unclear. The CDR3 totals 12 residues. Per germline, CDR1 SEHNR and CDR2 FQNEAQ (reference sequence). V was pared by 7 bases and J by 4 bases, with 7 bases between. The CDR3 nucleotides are TGTGCCAGCAATGGGTTCACCGGGGAGCTGTTTTTT. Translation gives CASNGFTGELFF.

The CDR3 bases are TGTGCCAGCAGCTCGCGGGCAGCGGGGACTGAGCAGTTCTTC. Protein product: CASSSRAAGTEQFF. The chain links TRBV7-2 to TRBJ2-1; the match to TRBD2 covers 7 bases. J lost 9 bases, V lost 4 bases, and 9 bases had no gene match. CDR3 length equals 14 residues. In germline, CDR1 is SGHTA, CDR2 FQGNSA.

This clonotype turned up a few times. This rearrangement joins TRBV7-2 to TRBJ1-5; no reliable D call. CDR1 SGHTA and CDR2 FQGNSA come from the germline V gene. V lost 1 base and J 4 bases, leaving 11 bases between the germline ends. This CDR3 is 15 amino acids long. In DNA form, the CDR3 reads TGTGCCAGCAGCTTAGACGTAGGGCGGAATCAGCCCCAGCATTTT. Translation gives CASSLDVGRNQPQHF.

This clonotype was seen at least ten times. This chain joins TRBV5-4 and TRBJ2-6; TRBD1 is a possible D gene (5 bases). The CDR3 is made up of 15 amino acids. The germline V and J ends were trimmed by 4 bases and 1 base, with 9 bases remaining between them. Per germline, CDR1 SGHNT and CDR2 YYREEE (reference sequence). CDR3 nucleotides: TGTGCCAGCAGCGACCAGGGATCTGGGGCCAACGTCCTGACTTTC. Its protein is CASSDQGSGANVLTF.

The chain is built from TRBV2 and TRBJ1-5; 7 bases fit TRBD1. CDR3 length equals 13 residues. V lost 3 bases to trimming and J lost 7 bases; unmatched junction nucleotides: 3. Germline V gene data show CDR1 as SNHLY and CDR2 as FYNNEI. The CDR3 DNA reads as TGTGCCAGCAGTGATAGGGGGCAGCAGCCCCAGCATTTT. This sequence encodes CASSDRGQQPQHF. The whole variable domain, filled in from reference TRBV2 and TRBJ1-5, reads EPEVTQTPSHQVTQMGQEVILRCVPISNHLYFYWYRQILGQKVEFLVSFYNNEISEKSEIFDDQFSVERPDGSNFTLKIRSTKLEDSAMYFCASSDRGQQPQHFGDGTRLSIL.

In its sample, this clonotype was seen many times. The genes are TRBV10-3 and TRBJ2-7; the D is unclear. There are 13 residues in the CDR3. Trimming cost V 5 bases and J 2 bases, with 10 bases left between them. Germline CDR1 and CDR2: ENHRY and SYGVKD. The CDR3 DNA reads TGTGCCATCAGTAACCCCAGGACCTACGAGCAGTACTTC. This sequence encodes CAISNPRTYEQYF.

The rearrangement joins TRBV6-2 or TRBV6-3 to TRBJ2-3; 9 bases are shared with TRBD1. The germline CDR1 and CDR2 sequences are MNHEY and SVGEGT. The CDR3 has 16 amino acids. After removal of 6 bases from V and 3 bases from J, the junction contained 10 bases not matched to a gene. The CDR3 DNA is TGTGCCAGCAGCACCCGGGACAGGGTATTGACAGATACGCAGTATTTT. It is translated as CASSTRDRVLTDTQYF.

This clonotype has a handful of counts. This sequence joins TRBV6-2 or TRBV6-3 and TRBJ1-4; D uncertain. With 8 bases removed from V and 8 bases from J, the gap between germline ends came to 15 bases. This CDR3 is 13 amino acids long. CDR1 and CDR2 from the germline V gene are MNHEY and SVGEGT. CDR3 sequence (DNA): TGTGCCAGCTTCGGTGGGGAAGGCGAAAAACTGTTTTTT. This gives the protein CASFGGEGEKLFF.

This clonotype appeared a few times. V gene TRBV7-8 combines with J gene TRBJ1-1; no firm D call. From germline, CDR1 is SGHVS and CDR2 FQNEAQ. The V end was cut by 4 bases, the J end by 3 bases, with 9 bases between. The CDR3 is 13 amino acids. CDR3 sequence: CASSYPPYTEAFF. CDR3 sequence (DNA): TGTGCCAGCAGCTACCCACCGTACACTGAAGCTTTCTTT.

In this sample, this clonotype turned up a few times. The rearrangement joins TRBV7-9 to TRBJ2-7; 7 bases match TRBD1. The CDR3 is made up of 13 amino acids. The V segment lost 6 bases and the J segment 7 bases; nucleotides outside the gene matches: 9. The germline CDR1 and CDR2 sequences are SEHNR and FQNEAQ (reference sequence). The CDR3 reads CASSAVSTGEQYV. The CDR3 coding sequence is TGTGCCAGCAGTGCCGTCTCGACAGGGGAGCAGTACGTC.